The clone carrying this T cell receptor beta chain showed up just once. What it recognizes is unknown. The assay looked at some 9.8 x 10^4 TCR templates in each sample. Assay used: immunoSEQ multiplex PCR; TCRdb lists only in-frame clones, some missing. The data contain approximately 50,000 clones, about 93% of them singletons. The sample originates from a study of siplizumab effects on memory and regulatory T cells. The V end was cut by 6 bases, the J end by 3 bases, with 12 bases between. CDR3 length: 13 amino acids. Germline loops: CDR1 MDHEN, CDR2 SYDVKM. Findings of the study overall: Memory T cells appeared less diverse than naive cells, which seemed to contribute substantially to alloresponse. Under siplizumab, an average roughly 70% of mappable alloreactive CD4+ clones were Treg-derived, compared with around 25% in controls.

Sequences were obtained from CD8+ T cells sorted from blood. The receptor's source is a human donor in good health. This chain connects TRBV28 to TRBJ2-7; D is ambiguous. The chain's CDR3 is CASSSEQNYEQYF. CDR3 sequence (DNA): TGTGCCAGCAGCTCGGAGCAGAACTACGAGCAGTACTTC.